A selection of T cell receptor beta chains follows, all from one sample in a study of T cell changes during pregnancy in multiple sclerosis. Using immunoSEQ multiplex PCR, the repertoire was profiled, and TCRdb retains in-frame clones only, with some absent. This table holds approximately 50,000 clones, approximately 92% found once. Specimen: CD4+ T cells from peripheral blood mononuclear cells, collected in the third trimester of pregnancy. All receptors derive from a female donor with multiple sclerosis, enrolled in a pregnancy study. Each CDR3 is given with its conserved first and last residue. The D gene is left open where the match is weak. Some rows mark clone size as missing; the rest say once, few, many or name a class of expanded clone.

clone_size d_call j_call v_call cdr3_nt cdr3_aa
- - TRBJ2-1 TRBV2 TGTGCCAGCAGTGAAGTGGGGGGACAGTACAATGAGCAGTTCTTC CASSEVGGQYNEQFF
- TRBD1 TRBJ2-1 TRBV28 TGTGCCGGATCGGGACAGGGGGTCCATGAGCAGTTCTTC CAGSGQGVHEQFF
- TRBD1 TRBJ1-1 TRBV6-6 TGTGCCAGCAGTTACGCTAACAGGGGCCCCGAAGCTTTCTTT CASSYANRGPEAFF
- - TRBJ1-5 TRBV28 TGTGCCAGCAGCACAGGGAGCAATCAGCCCCAGCATTTT CASSTGSNQPQHF
- - TRBJ2-7 TRBV2 TGTGCCAGCAGGCAGGGTCCCGCCTACGAGCAGTACTTC CASRQGPAYEQYF
- TRBD1 TRBJ2-7 TRBV5-1 TGCGCCAGCACCGAAACAGGGGGCTCCTACGAACAGTACTTC CASTETGGSYEQYF
- - TRBJ1-3 TRBV15 TGTGCCACCAGCAGAGATAGACTGACAGCCGCTGGAAACACCATATATTTT CATSRDRLTAAGNTIYF
- - TRBJ2-2 TRBV4-2 TGTGCCAGCAGCCAAGCTGGTGGACTACTTAACACCGGGGAGCTGTTTTTT CASSQAGGLLNTGELFF
- - TRBJ2-7 TRBV30 TGTGCCTCCGGGGCCGCAGGGGCCCCCCTGGGGCAGTACTTC CASGAAGAPLGQYF
- - TRBJ1-2 TRBV5-6 TGTGCCAGCAGCTTGTCTGGGAGACCTTTTGCTGGCTACACCTTC CASSLSGRPFAGYTF
- TRBD1 TRBJ1-5 TRBV4-2 TGTGCCAGCAGCCAAACTGGGACAGGGGCACACCCCCAGCATTTT CASSQTGTGAHPQHF
- TRBD2 TRBJ2-7 TRBV5-1 TGCGCCAGCAGCTCTGGACTAGCGGGAACCTACGAGCAGTACTTC CASSSGLAGTYEQYF
- - TRBJ2-2 TRBV11-2 TGTGCCAGCAGCTTCACTCGGGAGCGATATTACACCGGGGAGCTGTTTTTT CASSFTRERYYTGELFF
- - TRBJ1-5 TRBV7-9 TGTGCCAGCAGCTTCTACGGGAAGCAGGGGAATCAGCCCCAGCATTTT CASSFYGKQGNQPQHF
- - TRBJ1-5 TRBV7-2 TGTGCCAGCAGCTTAGACACTGGGGCGAGCAATCAGCCCCAGCATTTT CASSLDTGASNQPQHF
- TRBD2 TRBJ2-7 TRBV7-2 TGTGCCAGCAGCCCGGGACTAGCAGGTTACGAGCAGTACTTC CASSPGLAGYEQYF
- TRBD2 TRBJ2-3 TRBV7-3 TGTGCCAGCAGCTTGACTAGCGGGACAGATACGCAGTATTTT CASSLTSGTDTQYF
- TRBD2 TRBJ2-5 TRBV5-4 TGTGCCAGCAGCCACATAGGAGCGGGGTCTGAAGAGACCCAGTACTTC CASSHIGAGSEETQYF
- - TRBJ2-7 TRBV28 TGTGCCAGCAGTCCCAGTCCCCTCTACGAGCAGTACTTC CASSPSPLYEQYF
once TRBD1 TRBJ1-4 TRBV7-9 TGTGCCAGCAGACGCGGACAGGGAGATAGACTGTTTTTT CASRRGQGDRLFF
- TRBD1 TRBJ1-2 TRBV7-8 TGTGCCAGCACCGGGGGACAGGGATTTAGTGGCTACACCTTC CASTGGQGFSGYTF
- TRBD1 TRBJ1-5 TRBV28 TGTGCCAGCAGTGCACAGGGGGCAGGTCAGCCCCAGCATTTT CASSAQGAGQPQHF
- TRBD2 TRBJ2-7 TRBV15 TGTGCCACCAGCAGATCCCGGACTAGCGGGAGTGTCGAGCAGTACTTC CATSRSRTSGSVEQYF
- TRBD2 TRBJ2-1 TRBV4-3 TGCGCCAGCAGCCGCATGACTAGCGGGAGCTTGAATGAGCAGTTCTTC CASSRMTSGSLNEQFF
- - TRBJ2-3 TRBV5-8 TGTGCCAGCAGGGACCCAGGGGACGCAGATACGCAGTATTTT CASRDPGDADTQYF
- - TRBJ2-7 TRBV2 TGTGCCAGCAGTGAATTTCTCTACGAGCAGTACTTC CASSEFLYEQYF